This TCR beta chain stems from a study of blood T cell repertoires in COVID-19. The CDR3 is made up of 16 amino acids. Trimming took 5 bases from V and 4 from J, leaving 19 bases between them. CDR1 is MNHEY, CDR2 SMNVEV, per germline (reference sequence). The protocol was immunoSEQ multiplex PCR, while the TCRdb copy is restricted to in-frame clones and leaves out a portion. The table shows about 350,000 clones, with roughly 84% occurring only once. This TCR was recovered from a woman in her 30s who had recovered from COVID-19. The sample comprised PBMCs or T cells enriched from blood (not recorded which). The chain is built from TRBV27 and TRBJ2-3, with D possibly being TRBD2 (5 bases). The CDR3 nucleotides read TGTGCCAGCAGTATGATAGCCCCTAGGGAGTCAGATACGCAGTATTTT. It is translated as CASSMIAPRESDTQYF.